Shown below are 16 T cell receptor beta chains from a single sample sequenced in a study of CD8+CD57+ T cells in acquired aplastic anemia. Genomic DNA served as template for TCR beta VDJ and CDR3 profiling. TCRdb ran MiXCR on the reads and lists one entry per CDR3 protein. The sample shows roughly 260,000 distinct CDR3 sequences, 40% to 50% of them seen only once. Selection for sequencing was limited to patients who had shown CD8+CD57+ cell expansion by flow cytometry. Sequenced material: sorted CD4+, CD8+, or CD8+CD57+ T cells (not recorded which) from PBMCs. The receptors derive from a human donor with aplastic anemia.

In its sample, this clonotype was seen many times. The CDR3 DNA is TGTGCCAGCACCTGGAGAGCTCCGTACGAGCAGTACTTC. It translates to CASTWRAPYEQYF. The rearrangement uses TRBV7-9 and TRBJ2-7; D is unclear. The CDR3 is made up of 13 amino acids. From germline, CDR1 is SEHNR and CDR2 FQNEAQ (reference sequence). V shed 7 bases and J shed 4 bases, with 14 bases lying between them. The full variable domain, with the rest looked up from reference TRBV7-9 and TRBJ2-7, is DTGVSQNPRHKITKRGQNVTFRCDPISEHNRLYWYRQTLGQGPEFLTYFQNEAQLEKSRLLSDRFSAERPKGSFSTLEIQRTEQGDSAMYLCASTWRAPYEQYFGPGTRLTVT.

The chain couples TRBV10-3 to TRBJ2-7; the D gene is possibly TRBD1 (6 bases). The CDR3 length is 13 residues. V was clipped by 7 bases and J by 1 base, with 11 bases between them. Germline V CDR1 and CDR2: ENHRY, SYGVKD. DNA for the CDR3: TGTGCCATCACCCCAGGGGTTTCCTACGAGCAGTACTTC. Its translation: CAITPGVSYEQYF.

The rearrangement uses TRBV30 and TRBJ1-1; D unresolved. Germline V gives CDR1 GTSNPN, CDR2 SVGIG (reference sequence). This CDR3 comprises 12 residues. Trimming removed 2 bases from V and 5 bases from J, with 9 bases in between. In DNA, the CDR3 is TGTGCCTGGAGTCGCATGAGGACTGAAGCTTTCTTT. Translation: CAWSRMRTEAFF.

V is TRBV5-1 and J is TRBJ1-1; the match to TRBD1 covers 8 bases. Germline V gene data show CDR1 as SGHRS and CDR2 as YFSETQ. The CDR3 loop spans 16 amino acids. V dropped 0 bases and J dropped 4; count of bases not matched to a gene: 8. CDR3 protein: CASSLGQGAVGTEAFF. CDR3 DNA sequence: TGCGCCAGCAGCTTGGGGCAGGGGGCGGTTGGCACTGAAGCTTTCTTT.

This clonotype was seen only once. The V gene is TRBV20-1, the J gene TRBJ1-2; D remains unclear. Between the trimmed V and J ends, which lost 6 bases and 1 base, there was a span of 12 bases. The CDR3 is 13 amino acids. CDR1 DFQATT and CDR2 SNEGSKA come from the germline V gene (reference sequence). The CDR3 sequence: CSAGNEVNYGYTF. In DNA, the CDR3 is TGCAGTGCCGGGAATGAGGTTAACTATGGCTACACCTTC.

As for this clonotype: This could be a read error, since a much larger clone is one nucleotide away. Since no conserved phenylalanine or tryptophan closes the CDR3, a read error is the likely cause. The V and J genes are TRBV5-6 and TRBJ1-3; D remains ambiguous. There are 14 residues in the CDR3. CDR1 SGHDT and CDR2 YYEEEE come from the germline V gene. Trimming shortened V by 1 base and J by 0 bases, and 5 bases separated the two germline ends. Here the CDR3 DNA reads TGTGCCAGCAGCTTGTTTGACTCTGGAAACACCATATATCTT. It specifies CASSLFDSGNTIYL.

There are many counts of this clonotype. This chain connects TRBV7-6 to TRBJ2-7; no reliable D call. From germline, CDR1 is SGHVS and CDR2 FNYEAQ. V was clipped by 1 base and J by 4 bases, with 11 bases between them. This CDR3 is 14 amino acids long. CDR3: CASSLDQKGYEQYF. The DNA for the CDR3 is TGTGCCAGCAGCTTAGATCAGAAAGGATACGAGCAGTACTTC. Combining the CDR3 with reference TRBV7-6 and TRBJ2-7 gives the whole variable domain GAGVSQSPRYKVTKRGQDVALRCDPISGHVSLYWYRQALGQGPEFLTYFNYEAQQDKSGLPNDRFSAERPEGSISTLTIQRTEQRDSAMYRCASSLDQKGYEQYFGPGTRLTVT.

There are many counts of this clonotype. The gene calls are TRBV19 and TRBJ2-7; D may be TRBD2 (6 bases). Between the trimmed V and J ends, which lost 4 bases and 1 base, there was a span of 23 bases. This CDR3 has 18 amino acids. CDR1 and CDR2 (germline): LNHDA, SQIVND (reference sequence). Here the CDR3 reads CASSTDPTLSGLSYEQYF. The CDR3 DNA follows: TGTGCCAGTAGTACCGACCCCACTCTTAGCGGTTTATCCTACGAGCAGTACTTC.

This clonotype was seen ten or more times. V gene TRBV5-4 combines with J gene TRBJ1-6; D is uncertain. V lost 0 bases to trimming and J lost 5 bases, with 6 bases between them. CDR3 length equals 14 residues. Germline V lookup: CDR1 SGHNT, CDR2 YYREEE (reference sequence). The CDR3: CASSLAFDNSPLHF. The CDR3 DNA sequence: TGTGCCAGCAGCTTGGCCTTCGATAATTCACCCCTCCACTTT.

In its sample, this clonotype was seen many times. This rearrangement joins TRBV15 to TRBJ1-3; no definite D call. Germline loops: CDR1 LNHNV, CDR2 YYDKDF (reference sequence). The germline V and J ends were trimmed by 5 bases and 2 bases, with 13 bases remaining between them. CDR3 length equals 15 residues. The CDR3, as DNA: TGTGCCACCAGCGGAGCAAGAACCCCTGGAAACACCATATATTTT. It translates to CATSGARTPGNTIYF. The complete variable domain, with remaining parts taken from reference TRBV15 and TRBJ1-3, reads DAMVIQNPRYQVTQFGKPVTLSCSQTLNHNVMYWYQQKSSQAPKLLFHYYDKDFNNEADTPDNFQSRRPNTSFCFLDIRSPGLGDTAMYLCATSGARTPGNTIYFGEGSWLTVV.

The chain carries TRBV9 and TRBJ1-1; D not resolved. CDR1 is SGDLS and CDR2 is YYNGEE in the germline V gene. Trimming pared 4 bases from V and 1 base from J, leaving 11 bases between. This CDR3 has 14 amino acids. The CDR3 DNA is TGTGCCAGCAGCAGATCGACGGGGAACACTGAAGCTTTCTTT. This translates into CASSRSTGNTEAFF.

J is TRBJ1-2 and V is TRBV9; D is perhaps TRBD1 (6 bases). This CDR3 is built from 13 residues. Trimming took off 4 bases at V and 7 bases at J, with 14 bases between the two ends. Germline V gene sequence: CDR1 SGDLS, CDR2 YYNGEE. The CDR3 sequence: CASSTSTGRGYTF. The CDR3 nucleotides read TGTGCCAGCAGCACTTCGACAGGCCGTGGCTACACCTTC.

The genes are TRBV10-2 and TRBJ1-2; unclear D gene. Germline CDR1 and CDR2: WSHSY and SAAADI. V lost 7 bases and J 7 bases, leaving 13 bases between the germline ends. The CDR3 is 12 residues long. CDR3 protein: CASTMRPGGYTF. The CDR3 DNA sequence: TGCGCCAGCACGATGAGACCGGGTGGCTACACCTTC.

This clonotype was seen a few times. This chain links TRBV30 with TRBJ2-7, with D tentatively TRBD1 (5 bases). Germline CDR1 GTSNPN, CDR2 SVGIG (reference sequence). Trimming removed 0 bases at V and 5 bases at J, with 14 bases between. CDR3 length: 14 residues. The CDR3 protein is CAWSVLQGGHEQYF. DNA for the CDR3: TGTGCCTGGAGTGTACTCCAGGGTGGCCACGAGCAGTACTTC.

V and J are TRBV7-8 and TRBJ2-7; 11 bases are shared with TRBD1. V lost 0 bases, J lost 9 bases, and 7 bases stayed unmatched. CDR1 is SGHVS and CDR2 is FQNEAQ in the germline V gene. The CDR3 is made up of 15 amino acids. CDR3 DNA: TGTGCCAGCAGCTTAGCGGGGACAGGGGGAGTCGGGCAGTACTTC. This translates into CASSLAGTGGVGQYF.

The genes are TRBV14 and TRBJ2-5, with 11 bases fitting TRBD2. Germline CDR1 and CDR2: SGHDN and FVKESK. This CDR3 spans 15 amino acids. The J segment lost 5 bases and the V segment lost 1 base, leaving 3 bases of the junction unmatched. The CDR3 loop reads CASSQGLAGLETQYF. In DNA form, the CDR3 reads TGTGCCAGCAGCCAAGGACTAGCGGGGCTGGAGACCCAGTACTTC. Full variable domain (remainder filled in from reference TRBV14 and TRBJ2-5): EAGVTQFPSHSVIEKGQTVTLRCDPISGHDNLYWYRRVMGKEIKFLLHFVKESKQDESGMPNNRFLAERTGGTYSTLKVQPAELEDSGVYFCASSQGLAGLETQYFGPGTRLLVL.